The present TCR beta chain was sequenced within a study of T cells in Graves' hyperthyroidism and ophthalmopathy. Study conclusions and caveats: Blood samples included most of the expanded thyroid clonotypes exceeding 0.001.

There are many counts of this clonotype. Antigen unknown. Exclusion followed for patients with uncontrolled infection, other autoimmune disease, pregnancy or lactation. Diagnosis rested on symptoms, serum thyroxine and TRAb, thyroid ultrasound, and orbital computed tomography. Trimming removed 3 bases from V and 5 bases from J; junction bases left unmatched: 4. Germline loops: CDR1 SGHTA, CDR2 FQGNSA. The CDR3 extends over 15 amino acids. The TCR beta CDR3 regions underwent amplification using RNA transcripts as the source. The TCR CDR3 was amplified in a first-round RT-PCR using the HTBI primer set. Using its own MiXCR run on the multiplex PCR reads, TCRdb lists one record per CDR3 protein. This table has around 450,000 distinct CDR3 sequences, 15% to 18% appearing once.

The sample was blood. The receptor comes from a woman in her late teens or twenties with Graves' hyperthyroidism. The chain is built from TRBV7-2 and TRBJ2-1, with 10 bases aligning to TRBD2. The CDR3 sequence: CASSFWTSGNNEQFF. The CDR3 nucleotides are TGTGCCAGCAGCTTCTGGACTAGCGGTAACAATGAGCAGTTCTTC. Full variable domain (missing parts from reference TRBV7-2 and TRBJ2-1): GAGVSQSPSNKVTEKGKDVELRCDPISGHTALYWYRQSLGQGLEFLIYFQGNSAPDKSGLPSDRFSAERTGGSVSTLTIQRTQQEDSAVYLCASSFWTSGNNEQFFGPGTRLTVL.